The rows below give T cell receptor beta chains drawn from one sample of a study of blood T cell repertoires in COVID-19. Method: immunoSEQ multiplex PCR; TCRdb's copy keeps in-frame clones and lacks some. The table has a few hundred thousand clones, about 86% seen once; the top ten hold 3% to 4%. Sequencing was carried out using PBMCs or T cells enriched from blood (not recorded which). These receptors were obtained from a woman aged 40 to 55 with acute COVID-19. CDR3s include the opening cysteine and the closing phenylalanine or tryptophan. A D gene is named only where the DNA matches it firmly. Where a row states a size, it is once, few, many or the class of an expanded clone; other rows omit it.

j_call d_call clone_size v_call cdr3_nt cdr3_aa
TRBJ1-1 - once TRBV29-1 TGCAGCGCCTCTCTGAACACTGAAGCTTTCTTT CSASLNTEAFF
TRBJ2-5 - - TRBV18 TGTGCCAGCTCGAACGGGTTTCAAGAGACCCAGTACTTC CASSNGFQETQYF
TRBJ2-7 - - TRBV6-5 TGTGCCAGCAGTTACTCGTTCTACAGCTCCTACGAGCAGTACTTC CASSYSFYSSYEQYF
TRBJ1-2 - - TRBV7-5 TGTGTCAGAAGCTTAGACGGCCCGGGTGGTGGCTACACCTTC CVRSLDGPGGGYTF
TRBJ1-1 - - TRBV10-3 TGTGCCATCAGGGGCCTAACTGAAGCTTTCTTT CAIRGLTEAFF
TRBJ2-2 TRBD2 - TRBV11-1 TGTGCCAGCAGAGGCGGGGGCACCGGGGAGCTGTTTTTT CASRGGGTGELFF
TRBJ1-1 - - TRBV2 TGTGCCAGCAGTAACACCAATCGGGGGGGTAGCACTGAAGCTTTCTTT CASSNTNRGGSTEAFF
TRBJ1-6 TRBD1 - TRBV28 TGTGCCAGCAGTCCCATTGACAGGGGACGCTCACCCCTCCACTTT CASSPIDRGRSPLHF
TRBJ1-2 - - TRBV19 TGTGCCAGTAGTAAGGACAGTGGTGGCTATGGCTACACCTTC CASSKDSGGYGYTF
TRBJ2-2 - - TRBV6-6 TGTGCCAGCAGTTCCCAGGCCGGGGAGCTGTTTTTT CASSSQAGELFF
TRBJ1-5 TRBD1 - TRBV19 TGTGCCAGTACAAGGGACAGGGGTCAGCCCCAGCATTTT CASTRDRGQPQHF
TRBJ2-5 TRBD2 - TRBV9 TGTGCCAGCAGCCGGGGGGATGAGACCCAGTACTTC CASSRGDETQYF
TRBJ1-5 - - TRBV18 TGTGCCAGCTCATCTACAGAAGAACAGCCCCAGCATTTT CASSSTEEQPQHF
TRBJ2-5 TRBD2 - TRBV10-2 TGCGCCAGCAGTGGTAGCGGGAGAAGCCAAGAGACCCAGTACTTC CASSGSGRSQETQYF
TRBJ2-2 - - TRBV11-3 TGTGCCACTGAGCAGGGGCGCCCCCCTAACACCGGGGAGCTGTTTTTT CATEQGRPPNTGELFF
TRBJ2-7 - few TRBV11-2 TGTGCCAGCAGCTTAGATCAAGTCCTACACGAGCAGTACTTC CASSLDQVLHEQYF
TRBJ2-5 - - TRBV2 TGTGCCAGCAGCGACCTACAGGGAAACCAAGAGACCCAGTACTTC CASSDLQGNQETQYF
TRBJ1-2 TRBD1 - TRBV19 TGTGCCAGTAGTATTCGAGGGACAGGTTCTACCTCTGGCTACACCTTC CASSIRGTGSTSGYTF
TRBJ2-7 - - TRBV3-1/TRBV3-2 TGTGCCAGCAGCCCCCGATGGGGGGTAAACTACGAGCAGTACTTC CASSPRWGVNYEQYF
TRBJ2-1 TRBD2 - TRBV28 TGTGCCACCTGTCGAGCGGGAGCTGGAAATGAGCAGTTCTTC CATCRAGAGNEQFF
TRBJ2-1 TRBD2 - TRBV27 TGTGCCAGCAGTCCCCCTCTTCCGGGGGGCAATGAGCAGTTCTTC CASSPPLPGGNEQFF
TRBJ1-6 - - TRBV4-1 TGCGCCAGCAGCCAAGATTCGGCAGCGCTCTACCGCGGTTCACCCCTCCACTTT CASSQDSAALYRGSPLHF
TRBJ2-1 TRBD2 few TRBV7-8 TGTGCCAGCAGCTTAGCGACTAGCGGGACGAACAATGAGCAGTTCTTC CASSLATSGTNNEQFF
TRBJ2-1 - - TRBV10-3 TGTGCCATCAGGGACATTGCCCCTTACAATGAGCAGTTCTTC CAIRDIAPYNEQFF
TRBJ2-3 TRBD2 few TRBV5-1 TGCGCCAGCAGCCAGGTGGCCGGGACTAGCGGGATTTGGTCTACCATTGATACGCAGTATTTT CASSQVAGTSGIWSTIDTQYF
TRBJ1-5 - - TRBV14 TGTGCCAGCAGCTCACGATTAGATCAGCCCCAGCATTTT CASSSRLDQPQHF
TRBJ2-7 - - TRBV2 TGTGCCAGCAGGAGGGTTGGCCCGACCTCTAGTGAGCAGTACTTC CASRRVGPTSSEQYF
TRBJ2-7 - - TRBV28 TGTGCCAGCAGCCTTCCGGGCTACGAGCAGTACTTC CASSLPGYEQYF
TRBJ2-1 TRBD1 - TRBV27 TGTGCCAGCAAAGGACAGGAGAACAATGAGCAGTTCTTC CASKGQENNEQFF
TRBJ1-2 TRBD1 - TRBV9 TGTGCCAGCAGCGCGGGGGGACAGGGTCTTGGCTACACCTTC CASSAGGQGLGYTF
TRBJ2-1 TRBD2 once TRBV24-1 TGTGCCACCAGCCAAAGCGGGAGGTCCCCCTACAATGAGCAGTTCTTC CATSQSGRSPYNEQFF
TRBJ2-3 - - TRBV5-1 TGCGCCAGCAGCTTGGAGTATCATGCCACAGGAGCTAGCACAGATACGCAGTATTTT CASSLEYHATGASTDTQYF
TRBJ2-7 - - TRBV6-5 TGTGCCAGCAGCCACTCCATCGGGCAGGGCGAGCAGTACTTC CASSHSIGQGEQYF